This TCR beta chain derives from a study of molecular identifiers for immune sequencing clone quantification. Bulk TCR libraries used previously described methods and listed TCR primers. Via MiXCR, TCRdb re-called the PCR reads, giving one row per CDR3 protein. Found here are about 630,000 distinct CDR3 sequences, less than 30% of them singletons; the top ten hold about 0.84%. In regard to this clonotype: The antigen remains undetermined. A much larger clone is a single base away; this may be a read error.

The CDR3 has 14 residues. Germline V gene lookup returns CDR1 SGHRS and CDR2 YFSETQ. The study, taken as a whole, reports: Naive cells had under 1% of molecules in clones above 20 RNA copies, effectors over 97%.

Libraries used about 19,000 to 1,100,000 sorted naive CD8 T cells and 10%, 30% or 50% RNA input. Naive CD8 T cells were sorted as CD8+CD4-CCR7+CD45RA+. The TCR originated in a human donor in good health. Some libraries in this study had Jurkat cell RNA spiked in. V and J are TRBV5-1 and TRBJ1-1; weak D call: TRBD1 (5 bases). The specimen was naive CD8+ T cells from blood, with Jurkat cell RNA spiked in. The sample's subset: FACS-sorted CD8+CD4-CCR7+CD45RA+ naive T cells. The CDR3 DNA sequence: TGCGCCAACAGCTTGGACGGGGGTGAATCTGAAGCTTTCTTT. Amino acids: CANSLDGGESEAFF.